This passage covers 26 T cell receptor beta chains from one sample sequenced in a study of blood T cells in healthy people across ages. Alongside a J-beta primer mix, a sample-barcoded 5' primer served in a second PCR lasting about 7 to 11 cycles. TCRdb analysed the 5' RACE reads with MiXCR anew, one entry per CDR3 protein. The sample holds about 1,600,000 distinct CDR3 sequences, 42% seen once. Source material: blood. These TCRs come from a woman younger than 30 in good health.

The chain links TRBV28 to TRBJ2-3; 8 nucleotides agree with TRBD1. CDR1 MDHEN and CDR2 SYDVKM come from the germline V gene. The CDR3 has 17 residues. Germline trimming cut 6 bases from V and 4 bases from J; bases unmatched to any gene: 15. CDR3: CASSPEGQGIWPDTQYF. Written as DNA, the CDR3 is TGTGCCAGCAGCCCGGAAGGACAGGGTATATGGCCAGATACGCAGTATTTT. Supplemented by reference TRBV28 and TRBJ2-3, the full variable domain reads DVKVTQSSRYLVKRTGEKVFLECVQDMDHENMFWYRQDPGLGLRLIYFSYDVKMKEKGDIPEGYSVSREKKERFSLILESASTNQTSMYLCASSPEGQGIWPDTQYFGPGTRLTVL.

The J gene is TRBJ1-2, the V gene TRBV13; D is ambiguous. Looked up from germline, CDR1 is PRHDT and CDR2 is FYEKMQ (reference sequence). The CDR3 is made up of 17 amino acids. V was pared by 2 bases and J by 2 bases, with 18 bases between. The CDR3 is CASSLSRVEFWNYGYTF. Written as DNA, the CDR3 is TGTGCCAGCAGCTTAAGTAGGGTTGAATTCTGGAACTATGGCTACACCTTC. The entire variable domain, with the rest obtained from reference TRBV13 and TRBJ1-2, is as follows: AAGVIQSPRHLIKEKRETATLKCYPIPRHDTVYWYQQGPGQDPQFLISFYEKMQSDKGSIPDRFSAQQFSDYHSELNMSSLELGDSALYFCASSLSRVEFWNYGYTFGSGTRLTVV.

This clonotype was seen more than once but under ten times. The CDR3 is CASSDSTGGHGYTF. CDR3 nucleotide sequence: TGTGCCAGCAGTGACTCGACAGGGGGCCATGGCTACACCTTC. The chain joins TRBV6-4 to TRBJ1-2, with TRBD1 matching over 10 bases. The CDR3 has 14 amino acids. J gave up 6 bases and V 0 bases, and 1 base lay outside the gene matches. The germline V gene encodes CDR1 MRHNA and CDR2 SNTAGT.

This clonotype came up a few times. The chain combines TRBV18 with TRBJ2-3; 9 nucleotides match TRBD2. The CDR3 is 15 amino acids. CDR1 KGHSH and CDR2 LQKENI come from the germline V gene. V shed 3 bases and J 2 bases; nucleotides not matched to a gene: 3. The CDR3 region has the DNA TGTGCCAGCTCACCGCAGCGGGGGGTCACAGATACGCAGTATTTT. Translated, it gives CASSPQRGVTDTQYF.

The chain has TRBV6-1 and TRBJ1-1; no clear D. There are 13 residues in the CDR3. CDR1 and CDR2 (germline): MNHNS, SASEGT. Trimming took off 7 bases at V and 3 bases at J, with 12 bases between the two ends. This CDR3 is CASKMQAHTEAFF. In DNA, the CDR3 is TGTGCCAGCAAAATGCAGGCCCACACTGAAGCTTTCTTT.

The chain is built from TRBV6-5 and TRBJ1-6, with a tentative D call TRBD1 (6 bases). V was shortened by 2 bases and J by 7 bases, with 12 bases between the two germline ends. CDR1 is MNHEY and CDR2 is SVGAGI in the germline V gene. The CDR3 spans 15 residues. The CDR3 nucleotides are TGTGCCAGCAGTTACCGGGCAGGGGCCAATTCACCCCTCCACTTT. Its translation is CASSYRAGANSPLHF.

The chain joins TRBV2 to TRBJ2-5, with a tentative D call TRBD2 (6 bases). This CDR3 is built from 14 residues. Germline assignment: CDR1 SNHLY and CDR2 FYNNEI. Trimming cost V 7 bases and J 1 base, with 13 bases left between them. CDR3 sequence: CASTRLDPQETQYF. CDR3 DNA: TGTGCCAGCACCCGACTAGACCCCCAAGAGACCCAGTACTTC.

In its sample, this clonotype was seen once. The genes are TRBV12-3 or TRBV12-4 and TRBJ1-5; no clear D. The germline V and J ends were trimmed by 5 bases and 3 bases, with 11 bases remaining between them. The CDR3 consists of 14 residues. The CDR3 DNA reads as TGTGCCAGCAGTGTCGGACGGTTCAATCAGCCCCAGCATTTT. This encodes CASSVGRFNQPQHF.

This chain links TRBV12-3 or TRBV12-4 with TRBJ1-2; no firm D call. V was shortened by 6 bases and J by 7 bases, with 9 bases between the two germline ends. The CDR3 is made up of 11 amino acids. CDR3 bases: TGTGCCAGCAGGGAGGCGGGTGGCTACACCTTC. Its protein is CASREAGGYTF.

The chain employs TRBV4-1 and TRBJ1-1; the D is unclear. Per germline, CDR1 MGHRA and CDR2 YSYEKL. The CDR3 sequence is 12 residues long. Trimming stripped 2 bases from V and 6 bases from J, with 7 bases between. The DNA of the CDR3 is TGCGCCAGCAGCCAAACAGTCGCTGAAGCTTTCTTT. Its protein is CASSQTVAEAFF.

The rearrangement uses TRBV5-8 and TRBJ1-1; 8 bases align to TRBD1. V lost 0 bases to trimming and J lost 5 bases; unmatched junction nucleotides: 9. CDR3 length: 16 amino acids. The germline gives CDR1 SGHTS, CDR2 YDEGEE. Here the CDR3 DNA reads TGTGCCAGCAGCTTGGGGACAGGGTTGAGGGGGACTGAAGCTTTCTTT. Translation: CASSLGTGLRGTEAFF. The full variable domain, in which reference TRBV5-8 and TRBJ1-1 provide the parts outside the CDR3, is EAGVTQSPTHLIKTRGQQATLRCSPISGHTSVYWYQQALGLGLQFLLWYDEGEERNRGNFPPRFSGRQFPNYSSELNVNALELEDSALYLCASSLGTGLRGTEAFFGQGTRLTVV.

This clonotype was seen more than once but under ten times. The V and J genes are TRBV12-3 or TRBV12-4 and TRBJ2-1; no reliable D call. V was clipped by 1 base and J by 6 bases, with 10 bases between them. This CDR3 comprises 14 residues. The CDR3 sequence is CASSLGVGFNEQFF. CDR3 DNA sequence: TGTGCCAGCAGTTTAGGCGTCGGTTTCAATGAGCAGTTCTTC.

The sample holds a few counts of this clonotype. The chain joins TRBV28 to TRBJ2-5; D gene uncertain. V lost 5 bases and J 2 bases, leaving 18 bases between the germline ends. There are 16 residues in the CDR3. Germline CDR1 MDHEN, CDR2 SYDVKM. CDR3 bases: TGTGCCAGCAGTCCTCCCGTTAGGACGAGACAAGAGACCCAGTACTTC. Translation: CASSPPVRTRQETQYF.

In this sample, this clonotype turned up once. The genes are TRBV20-1 and TRBJ1-2; D gene unclear. V lost 0 bases, J lost 1 base, and 6 bases lay in between. CDR1 is DFQATT, CDR2 SNEGSKA, per germline (reference sequence). The CDR3 runs 13 residues. Here the CDR3 DNA reads TGCAGTGCTAGAGACGAGGGTAACTATGGCTACACCTTC. It encodes CSARDEGNYGYTF.

The V and J genes are TRBV7-9 and TRBJ2-1; D possibly corresponds to TRBD1 (7 bases). Trimming cost V 8 bases and J 5 bases, with 25 bases left between them. This CDR3 spans 17 amino acids. Germline loops: CDR1 SEHNR, CDR2 FQNEAQ (reference sequence). CDR3 protein: CASLLGGGNFYHNEQFF. The CDR3 DNA follows: TGTGCCAGCCTCTTAGGGGGCGGGAACTTCTACCACAATGAGCAGTTCTTC.

As for this clonotype: A much larger clone sits a single nucleotide away, making a read error possible. The chain recombines TRBV4-1 with TRBJ1-1; D is unresolved. Germline assignment: CDR1 MGHRA and CDR2 YSYEKL. The CDR3 length is 17 residues. V was trimmed by 1 base and J by 1 base, leaving 16 bases between them. The CDR3 nucleotides are TGCGCCAGCAGCCAAGGTTTTTTGAGGTCCACGAACACTGAAGCTTTCTTT. Translated: CASSQGFLRSTNTEAFF.

This chain joins TRBV3-1 and TRBJ2-7; tentatively, D is TRBD2 (6 bases). Near its end, the DNA agrees better with TRBJ2-5, so the J call may be wrong. This CDR3 is built from 13 residues. Germline lookup yields CDR1 LGHDT and CDR2 YNNKEL (reference sequence). The CDR3 DNA reads as TGTGCCAGCAGCCGGAGGGGAGGAGAGACCCAGTACTTC. It translates to CASSRRGGETQYF.

The CDR3 protein is CASSLAVRLAWSHEQYF. The CDR3 DNA follows: TGCGCCAGCAGCTTGGCAGTCCGGCTAGCCTGGTCCCACGAGCAGTACTTC. This sequence joins TRBV5-1 and TRBJ2-7, with a weak D call TRBD2 (5 bases). V was shortened by 0 bases and J by 5 bases, with 21 bases between the two germline ends. CDR1 SGHRS and CDR2 YFSETQ come from the germline V gene. This CDR3 comprises 17 residues.

The chain employs TRBV6-2 or TRBV6-3 and TRBJ1-2; unclear D gene. Trimming cost V 6 bases and J 5 bases, with 13 bases left between them. The CDR3 loop spans 13 amino acids. Per the germline V gene, CDR1 is MNHEY and CDR2 is SVGEGT. The CDR3 sequence is CASRATEKYGYTF. CDR3 bases: TGTGCCAGCAGGGCGACGGAGAAGTATGGCTACACCTTC.

The rearrangement joins TRBV11-2 to TRBJ2-1; 8 bases agree with TRBD2. In germline, CDR1 is SGHAT, CDR2 FQNNGV. The CDR3 sequence is 16 residues long. V trimming: 6 bases; J trimming: 6 bases; junction bases outside the gene matches: 13. This chain's CDR3 is CASRVRKRELGNEQFF. DNA of the CDR3: TGTGCCAGCAGGGTCAGGAAGCGGGAGCTAGGCAATGAGCAGTTCTTC.

V and J are TRBV6-1 and TRBJ2-4; a possible D gene is TRBD2 (6 bases). The J call may be in error: the DNA end matches TRBJ2-7 better. The CDR3 sequence is 15 residues long. The germline gives CDR1 MNHNS, CDR2 SASEGT. The CDR3 nucleotides are TGTGCCAGCAGTGAGATTGGCGGGGTTGCCTACGAGCAGTACTTC. Translation: CASSEIGGVAYEQYF.

This clonotype has only a few counts. The chain recombines TRBV3-1 with TRBJ2-5, with 10 bases fitting TRBD2. In germline, CDR1 is LGHDT, CDR2 YNNKEL (reference sequence). The CDR3 spans 17 residues. The V segment lost 0 bases and the J segment 7 bases; nucleotides outside the gene matches: 11. CDR3 residues: CASSQEQLLAGFGTQYF. DNA for the CDR3: TGTGCCAGCAGCCAAGAACAATTACTAGCGGGGTTTGGGACCCAGTACTTC.

The chain has TRBV4-1 and TRBJ1-5; no firm D call. Germline V CDR1 and CDR2: MGHRA, YSYEKL. The germline V and J ends were trimmed by 5 bases and 6 bases, with 17 bases remaining between them. This CDR3 spans 15 amino acids. CDR3 sequence: CASSVNWRGSQPQHF. In nucleotides, the CDR3 is TGCGCCAGCAGCGTTAATTGGCGAGGTAGTCAGCCCCAGCATTTT.

J is TRBJ2-5 and V is TRBV3-1; TRBD1 agrees at 7 bases. Gene TRBJ2-7 matches the end of the DNA better, so the J call may be wrong. This CDR3 contains 15 residues. CDR1 is LGHDT and CDR2 is YNNKEL in the germline V gene (reference sequence). The CDR3 reads CASSQIQGNHDEQYF. CDR3 DNA: TGTGCCAGCAGCCAGATACAGGGGAACCACGACGAGCAGTACTTC.

This clonotype was recorded a few times. This sequence joins TRBV30 and TRBJ2-1; 7 positions match TRBD1. CDR3 length: 14 amino acids. Per the germline V gene, CDR1 is GTSNPN and CDR2 is SVGIG (reference sequence). V shed 4 bases, J shed 2 bases, and the junction held 5 bases outside the gene matches. Here the CDR3 reads CAWNRQGPYNEQFF. The CDR3 DNA follows: TGTGCCTGGAACCGACAGGGACCCTACAATGAGCAGTTCTTC.

The chain joins TRBV7-9 to TRBJ1-2, with D perhaps matching TRBD1 (5 bases). Germline V lookup: CDR1 SEHNR, CDR2 FQNEAQ (reference sequence). The V end was cut by 8 bases, the J end by 12 bases, with 28 bases between. CDR3 length equals 15 residues. CDR3 protein: CASALVGALVVIHTF. The DNA for the CDR3 is TGTGCCAGCGCCCTAGTAGGGGCCCTCGTAGTAATCCACACCTTC.